These T cell receptor beta chains were read from a single sample in a study of blood T cells in healthy people across ages. TCRdb ran MiXCR on the 5' RACE reads and lists one entry per CDR3 protein. Among nearly 800,000 distinct CDR3 sequences, 20% to 30% were seen once, and the ten largest hold 3% to 4%. These data were also filed under a second study, of T cells of mothers and their children.

Material for sequencing was blood. Source of these receptors: a boy aged 10-17 years in good health. CDR3s include the opening cysteine and the closing phenylalanine or tryptophan. Each record gives: J gene, clone size, D gene, V gene, CDR3 DNA, CDR3 protein. The D gene is left open where the match is weak. Expanded clones are given a class, and other clones once, few, many or no size at all.

j_gene: TRBJ1-1; abundance: NA; d_gene: NA; v_gene: TRBV20-1; CDR3nt: TGCAGTGCTAAATCGAACACTGAAGCTTTCTTT; CDR3aa: CSAKSNTEAFF
j_gene: TRBJ2-5; abundance: many; d_gene: TRBD2; v_gene: TRBV29-1; CDR3nt: TGCAGCGTAGGGACTAGCGGGAGTCCGTGGGAGACCCAGTACTTC; CDR3aa: CSVGTSGSPWETQYF
j_gene: TRBJ1-6; abundance: few; d_gene: TRBD1; v_gene: TRBV5-1; CDR3nt: TGCGCCAGCAGCTTGGGTGGGACAGCCTTTGGGACCCTCCACTTT; CDR3aa: CASSLGGTAFGTLHF
j_gene: TRBJ1-6; abundance: once; d_gene: NA; v_gene: TRBV7-9; CDR3nt: TGTGCCAGCAGCTCAACCGGTATAAGGGGTTCACCCCTCCACTTT; CDR3aa: CASSSTGIRGSPLHF
j_gene: TRBJ2-2; abundance: NA; d_gene: NA; v_gene: TRBV4-3; CDR3nt: TGCGCCAGCAGCCATATGGCGCGCGAGGCCGGGGAGCTGTTTTTT; CDR3aa: CASSHMAREAGELFF
j_gene: TRBJ2-3; abundance: few; d_gene: TRBD2; v_gene: TRBV18; CDR3nt: TGTGCCAGCTCACCAAGGAGCGGGGGATACATCACAGATACGCAGTATTTT; CDR3aa: CASSPRSGGYITDTQYF
j_gene: TRBJ2-2; abundance: NA; d_gene: NA; v_gene: TRBV28; CDR3nt: TGTGCCGAATCGGACAGAAGAAACACCGGGGAGCTGTTTTTT; CDR3aa: CAESDRRNTGELFF
j_gene: TRBJ2-1; abundance: NA; d_gene: NA; v_gene: TRBV12-3/TRBV12-4; CDR3nt: TGTGCCAGCAAGAGGGAAAAGCAGTTCTTC; CDR3aa: CASKREKQFF
j_gene: TRBJ1-2; abundance: once; d_gene: TRBD1; v_gene: TRBV7-2; CDR3nt: TGTGCCAGCAGCCCCTATGGACAGGGTCCTAACTATGGCTACACCTTC; CDR3aa: CASSPYGQGPNYGYTF
j_gene: TRBJ1-2; abundance: NA; d_gene: TRBD1; v_gene: TRBV29-1; CDR3nt: TGCAGCGTTGCTGGGACAGGGGGCGAGGCGAACTATGGCTACACCTTC; CDR3aa: CSVAGTGGEANYGYTF
j_gene: TRBJ2-5; abundance: few; d_gene: NA; v_gene: TRBV7-3; CDR3nt: TGTGCCAGCAGCTTAATGCTAGTAGGGGGGTACCAAGAGACCCAGTACTTC; CDR3aa: CASSLMLVGGYQETQYF
j_gene: TRBJ2-2; abundance: few; d_gene: NA; v_gene: TRBV6-5; CDR3nt: TGTGCCAGCAGTTACTCGACGCAGCACTCCGGGGAGCTGTTTTTT; CDR3aa: CASSYSTQHSGELFF
j_gene: TRBJ2-1; abundance: NA; d_gene: TRBD2; v_gene: TRBV3-1; CDR3nt: TGTGCCAGCAGCCAGTCACTAGCGATCCACAATGAGCAGTTCTTC; CDR3aa: CASSQSLAIHNEQFF
j_gene: TRBJ1-6; abundance: few; d_gene: NA; v_gene: TRBV19; CDR3nt: TGTGCCAGTAGTATTTCTGCAGATTATAATTCACCCCTCCACTTT; CDR3aa: CASSISADYNSPLHF
j_gene: TRBJ2-1; abundance: few; d_gene: TRBD2; v_gene: TRBV12-5; CDR3nt: TGTGCTAGTGGTGCGGTAGCGGGGGTCTCCTACAGTGAGCAGTTCTTC; CDR3aa: CASGAVAGVSYSEQFF
j_gene: TRBJ1-1; abundance: NA; d_gene: NA; v_gene: TRBV4-3; CDR3nt: TGCGCCAGCAGCCAAGATAGGAGGGGGAGGACTGAAGCTTTCTTT; CDR3aa: CASSQDRRGRTEAFF
j_gene: TRBJ2-5; abundance: few; d_gene: TRBD2; v_gene: TRBV7-9; CDR3nt: TGTGCCAGCAGCTTTTTAGCGGGGGCCGGGGAGACCCAGTACTTC; CDR3aa: CASSFLAGAGETQYF
j_gene: TRBJ2-2; abundance: NA; d_gene: TRBD2; v_gene: TRBV18; CDR3nt: TGTGCCAGCTCACCGTCCCTAGCGGGAGGTGCAACCGGGGAGCTGTTTTTT; CDR3aa: CASSPSLAGGATGELFF
j_gene: TRBJ2-3; abundance: NA; d_gene: TRBD2; v_gene: TRBV6-5; CDR3nt: TGTGCCAGCAGTAGGGGACTAGCGGGAGAGGTGGCAACGCAGTATTTT; CDR3aa: CASSRGLAGEVATQYF
j_gene: TRBJ2-7; abundance: many; d_gene: NA; v_gene: TRBV28; CDR3nt: TGCGCCAGCAGCCTTGTCGGGGGCGGTTACGAGCAGTACTTC; CDR3aa: CASSLVGGGYEQYF
j_gene: TRBJ1-2; abundance: few; d_gene: NA; v_gene: TRBV29-1; CDR3nt: TGCAGCGTTGAAGATAAGGACAGCTATGACTACACCTTC; CDR3aa: CSVEDKDSYDYTF
j_gene: TRBJ2-7; abundance: NA; d_gene: TRBD2; v_gene: TRBV9; CDR3nt: TGTGCCAGCAGCCCACATTCCGGGACTAGCGGCTTCTACGAGCAGTACTTC; CDR3aa: CASSPHSGTSGFYEQYF
j_gene: TRBJ2-2; abundance: NA; d_gene: TRBD1; v_gene: TRBV4-2; CDR3nt: TGTGCCAGCAGCCAGGAAGAGGACAGGGGGTATACCGGGGAGCTGTTTTTT; CDR3aa: CASSQEEDRGYTGELFF
j_gene: TRBJ2-1; abundance: medium-sized; d_gene: TRBD2; v_gene: TRBV27; CDR3nt: TGTGCCAGCAGATCCGGACTAGCGGGATTATATGAGCAGTTCTTC; CDR3aa: CASRSGLAGLYEQFF
j_gene: TRBJ1-4; abundance: NA; d_gene: NA; v_gene: TRBV20-1; CDR3nt: TGCAGTGCTACCCCTGAGTGGGAGGAAAAACTGTTTTTT; CDR3aa: CSATPEWEEKLFF
j_gene: TRBJ1-4; abundance: few; d_gene: TRBD1; v_gene: TRBV28; CDR3nt: TGTGCCAGCAGTTTGAGTACAGGGGAGGGCGAAAAACTGTTTTTT; CDR3aa: CASSLSTGEGEKLFF
j_gene: TRBJ2-2; abundance: NA; d_gene: NA; v_gene: TRBV5-5; CDR3nt: TGTGCCAGCAGCTTGATGGGTACCCGGGGCACCGGGGAGCTGTTTTTT; CDR3aa: CASSLMGTRGTGELFF
j_gene: TRBJ1-2; abundance: NA; d_gene: NA; v_gene: TRBV3-1; CDR3nt: TGTGCCAGCAGCCAAGGTCGGGACTGGTTGCGTGGCTACACCTTC; CDR3aa: CASSQGRDWLRGYTF
j_gene: TRBJ2-6; abundance: NA; d_gene: NA; v_gene: TRBV3-1; CDR3nt: TGTGCCAGCAGCCAAGGTTCCCGCATCTCTGGGGCCAACGTCCTGACTTTC; CDR3aa: CASSQGSRISGANVLTF
j_gene: TRBJ2-1; abundance: NA; d_gene: TRBD2; v_gene: TRBV2; CDR3nt: TGTGCCAGCTTCGATAGTCTAGCGGGATACAATGAGCAGTTCTTC; CDR3aa: CASFDSLAGYNEQFF
j_gene: TRBJ2-3; abundance: few; d_gene: NA; v_gene: TRBV28; CDR3nt: TGTGCCAGCAGTCCCACGACTCCTTACACAGATACGCAGTATTTT; CDR3aa: CASSPTTPYTDTQYF
j_gene: TRBJ1-6; abundance: few; d_gene: TRBD1; v_gene: TRBV5-1; CDR3nt: TGCGCCAGCAGTCAGTCCGGGACAGGGTTTCGCTCACCCCTCCACTTT; CDR3aa: CASSQSGTGFRSPLHF
j_gene: TRBJ2-2; abundance: NA; d_gene: NA; v_gene: TRBV6-2/TRBV6-3; CDR3nt: TGTGCCAGCAGTTACGGGGGAATAGCGGAGAACACCGGGGAGCTGTTTTTT; CDR3aa: CASSYGGIAENTGELFF
j_gene: TRBJ2-7; abundance: few; d_gene: NA; v_gene: TRBV7-2; CDR3nt: TGTGCCAGCAGCTTATCAACCGGGGCTAACGAGCAGTACTTC; CDR3aa: CASSLSTGANEQYF
j_gene: TRBJ1-1; abundance: few; d_gene: NA; v_gene: TRBV29-1; CDR3nt: TGCAGCGTTTTGGGAGGGGGCACTGAAGCTTTCTTT; CDR3aa: CSVLGGGTEAFF
j_gene: TRBJ2-7; abundance: few; d_gene: NA; v_gene: TRBV18; CDR3nt: TGTGCCAGCTCACCACCTGACAGCTCGGACGAGCAGTACTTC; CDR3aa: CASSPPDSSDEQYF
j_gene: TRBJ2-5; abundance: NA; d_gene: TRBD2; v_gene: TRBV30; CDR3nt: TGTGCCTGGAGTGTACTAGCGGGGGGCCTATACCAAGAGACCCAGTACTTC; CDR3aa: CAWSVLAGGLYQETQYF
j_gene: TRBJ2-3; abundance: many; d_gene: TRBD2; v_gene: TRBV7-2; CDR3nt: TGTGCCAGCAGCTTACTGTCGGGACTACTTTCCACAGATACGCAGTATTTT; CDR3aa: CASSLLSGLLSTDTQYF
j_gene: TRBJ2-2; abundance: few; d_gene: NA; v_gene: TRBV20-1; CDR3nt: TGCAGTGCCTCTACAGGGAGGAACACCGGGGAGCTGTTTTTT; CDR3aa: CSASTGRNTGELFF
j_gene: TRBJ1-3; abundance: NA; d_gene: NA; v_gene: TRBV5-1; CDR3nt: TGCGCCAGCAGCCCGGGACATGGAAAAGGAAACACCATATATTTT; CDR3aa: CASSPGHGKGNTIYF
j_gene: TRBJ1-5; abundance: NA; d_gene: TRBD1; v_gene: TRBV5-6; CDR3nt: TGTGCCAGCAGCGCCGGGACAGGGGAGTATAGCAATCAGCCCCAGCATTTT; CDR3aa: CASSAGTGEYSNQPQHF
j_gene: TRBJ2-3; abundance: few; d_gene: NA; v_gene: TRBV7-9; CDR3nt: TGTGCCAGCAGCACCGGCCTGGGCCACACAGATACGCAGTATTTT; CDR3aa: CASSTGLGHTDTQYF
j_gene: TRBJ2-1; abundance: NA; d_gene: TRBD2; v_gene: TRBV28; CDR3nt: TGTGCCAGCAGTTTTGTCGGGCGGGAGGGAAACAATGAGCAGTTCTTC; CDR3aa: CASSFVGREGNNEQFF
j_gene: TRBJ1-2; abundance: many; d_gene: TRBD1; v_gene: TRBV3-1; CDR3nt: TGTGCCAGCAGCCCGACAGGGGGCGTTGGTGGCTACACCTTC; CDR3aa: CASSPTGGVGGYTF
j_gene: TRBJ1-6; abundance: NA; d_gene: NA; v_gene: TRBV7-9; CDR3nt: TGTGCCGGCAGCTGGCAGACAGGTCCGCTCCACTTT; CDR3aa: CAGSWQTGPLHF
j_gene: TRBJ2-5; abundance: few; d_gene: NA; v_gene: TRBV4-3; CDR3nt: TGCGCCAGCAGCCAAGGGGGAGAAAAGCGAGAGACCCAGTACTTC; CDR3aa: CASSQGGEKRETQYF
j_gene: TRBJ2-1; abundance: NA; d_gene: TRBD2; v_gene: TRBV29-1; CDR3nt: TGCAGCGTAAGGCCGGGACTAGCGGGAGTTGAGCAGTTCTTC; CDR3aa: CSVRPGLAGVEQFF
j_gene: TRBJ1-1; abundance: few; d_gene: NA; v_gene: TRBV10-3; CDR3nt: TGTGCCATCAGTGAAGTCCTCCAGAACACTGAAGCTTTCTTT; CDR3aa: CAISEVLQNTEAFF
j_gene: TRBJ2-3; abundance: NA; d_gene: NA; v_gene: TRBV2; CDR3nt: TGTGCCAGCAGCGACGCCGTGATACCGACTACAGATACGCAGTATTTT; CDR3aa: CASSDAVIPTTDTQYF
j_gene: TRBJ2-1; abundance: NA; d_gene: TRBD1; v_gene: TRBV6-2/TRBV6-3; CDR3nt: TGTGCCAGCAGACGGACAGGGGTTGAGCAGTTCTTC; CDR3aa: CASRRTGVEQFF
j_gene: TRBJ1-6; abundance: few; d_gene: NA; v_gene: TRBV20-1; CDR3nt: TGCAGTGCTAGACTCCCCGTGGCAGGACAAGTTCTGGCCCTCCACTTT; CDR3aa: CSARLPVAGQVLALHF
j_gene: TRBJ1-2; abundance: NA; d_gene: NA; v_gene: TRBV12-3/TRBV12-4; CDR3nt: TGTGCCAGCACCCCCGGGGGGGCGTATGGCTACACCTTC; CDR3aa: CASTPGGAYGYTF
j_gene: TRBJ2-6; abundance: few; d_gene: TRBD1; v_gene: TRBV5-1; CDR3nt: TGCGCCACTGGACAGGGAGACTTTTCTGGGGCCAACGTCCTGACTTTC; CDR3aa: CATGQGDFSGANVLTF
j_gene: TRBJ2-2; abundance: NA; d_gene: TRBD1; v_gene: TRBV7-2; CDR3nt: TGTGCCAGCAGCACGCGGACAGGTTTGAACACCGGGGAGCTGTTTTTT; CDR3aa: CASSTRTGLNTGELFF
j_gene: TRBJ2-5; abundance: NA; d_gene: NA; v_gene: TRBV20-1; CDR3nt: TGCAGTGCTAGTAGGGGGACCCAAGAGACCCAGTACTTC; CDR3aa: CSASRGTQETQYF
j_gene: TRBJ2-3; abundance: NA; d_gene: NA; v_gene: TRBV7-8; CDR3nt: TGTGCCAGCAGCTGGCGGGCCTTCACAGATACGCAGTATTTT; CDR3aa: CASSWRAFTDTQYF
j_gene: TRBJ2-7; abundance: NA; d_gene: NA; v_gene: TRBV29-1; CDR3nt: TGCAGCGTTGGGGCTTCATCCTACGAGCAGTACTTC; CDR3aa: CSVGASSYEQYF